Listed below are T cell receptor beta chains from one sample, sequenced in a study of T cell repertoires in cytomegalovirus infection. TCRdb ran MiXCR on the reads and lists one entry per CDR3 protein. In the table there are about 360,000 distinct CDR3 sequences, 15% to 20% of which are singletons. Source material: PBMCs. The receptors were gathered from a human donor in good health (CMV status not recorded). Some clones in this sample may be carry-over from other donors' samples. Each CDR3 is given with its conserved first and last residue. A D gene is named only where the DNA matches it firmly. Only part of the rows carry a size: once, few, many, or a class if the clone is expanded.

D gene | clone size | J gene | V gene | CDR3 DNA | CDR3 protein
- | - | TRBJ2-1 | TRBV11-2 | TGTGCCAGCAGCTTAGGAGATCCCCCACGTTTGATATTGGACAATGAGCAGTTCTTC | CASSLGDPPRLILDNEQFF
- | - | TRBJ1-3 | TRBV15 | TGTGCCACCAGCAGAGTCGGGGGAGTCGGAAACACCATATATTTT | CATSRVGGVGNTIYF
- | many | TRBJ1-4 | TRBV19 | TGTGCCACCGGGACTTTCGGGCAAAAACTGTTTTTT | CATGTFGQKLFF
TRBD1 | many | TRBJ2-5 | TRBV7-2 | TGTGCCAGCAGCTTCCGACAGGGGGGAAGAGGAGAGACCCAGTACTTC | CASSFRQGGRGETQYF
TRBD1 | - | TRBJ1-1 | TRBV11-2 | TGTGCCAGCAGCGGGACAGGGGTTTGGGTTTGGGACACTGAAGCTTTCTTT | CASSGTGVWVWDTEAFF
- | - | TRBJ2-1 | TRBV10-1 | TGCGCCAGCTCACAGATGTTATCCTACAATGAGCAGTTCTTC | CASSQMLSYNEQFF
- | - | TRBJ1-2 | TRBV3-1 | TGTGCCAGCAGCCAAGAGGGGGCGACATGGGATGGCTACACCTTC | CASSQEGATWDGYTF
- | many | TRBJ2-3 | TRBV2 | TGTGCCAGCAGTGAAATCGGGGGTAACACAGATACGCAGTATTTT | CASSEIGGNTDTQYF
TRBD2 | - | TRBJ2-3 | TRBV7-2 | TGTGCCAGCAGCCTAACGGGGCGGGGGGAAGATACGCAGTATTTT | CASSLTGRGEDTQYF
- | few | TRBJ1-5 | TRBV2 | TGTGCCAGCAGTCCGATACAGGGCCCGAGGGCCGGGCCCCAGCATTTT | CASSPIQGPRAGPQHF
TRBD2 | few | TRBJ2-7 | TRBV10-3 | TGTGCCATCAGTGCCACTAGCGGGAGCTCCTACGAGCAGTACTTC | CAISATSGSSYEQYF
- | many | TRBJ1-1 | TRBV28 | TGTGCCAGCAGTTTAGGGGCAGGCGATAACACTGAAGCTTTCTTT | CASSLGAGDNTEAFF
TRBD1 | few | TRBJ1-5 | TRBV5-6 | TGTGCCAGCAGCCGGACTCCTCCGGGACAGACCTATAGCAATCAGCCCCAGCATTTT | CASSRTPPGQTYSNQPQHF
- | - | TRBJ2-1 | TRBV27 | TGTGCCAGCCAAAGGCGGGGCGGGTCTTCATACAATGAGCAGTTCTTC | CASQRRGGSSYNEQFF
- | many | TRBJ1-5 | TRBV7-8 | TGTGCCAGCAGCTTAGGGAGGATCGGACCCCCGAATCAGCCCCAGCATTTT | CASSLGRIGPPNQPQHF
TRBD1 | - | TRBJ1-1 | TRBV7-9 | TGTGCCAGCAGCACTAGAGGGACAGTCTCTGAAGCTTTCTTT | CASSTRGTVSEAFF
- | - | TRBJ2-5 | TRBV7-6 | TGTGCCAGCAGCTTCGGGAGCGCCTCCCGGCGGGAGACCCAGTACTTC | CASSFGSASRRETQYF
- | many | TRBJ1-6 | TRBV11-2 | TGTGCCAGCAGCAACGTGGCTCAGAATTCACCCCTCCACTTT | CASSNVAQNSPLHF
- | many | TRBJ2-5 | TRBV7-2 | TGTGCCAGCAGCCGTGCGGGACCAACTCAAGAGACCCAGTACTTC | CASSRAGPTQETQYF
TRBD1 | many | TRBJ1-1 | TRBV7-2 | TGTGCCAGCAGCCCACGGCCTTTAGGACAGGCGAACACTGAAGCTTTCTTT | CASSPRPLGQANTEAFF
TRBD1 | - | TRBJ2-1 | TRBV7-9 | TGTGCCAGCAGCTTGGGACAGGGTCGGGTCGACAATGAGCAGTTCTTC | CASSLGQGRVDNEQFF
- | many | TRBJ2-1 | TRBV7-8 | TGTGCCAGCAGCTTAGGGCGAGCAGTACCGTTCCCCTACAATGAGCAGTTCTTC | CASSLGRAVPFPYNEQFF
TRBD2 | many | TRBJ2-1 | TRBV5-1 | TGCGCCAGTTGTACGGGACTAGCGGCCTACAATGAGCAGTTCTTC | CASCTGLAAYNEQFF
TRBD2 | - | TRBJ2-1 | TRBV5-1 | TGCGCCAGCAGCTCTCACACTAGCGGGGGGGCCCGGAATGAGCAGTTCTTC | CASSSHTSGGARNEQFF
TRBD2 | - | TRBJ2-7 | TRBV11-2 | TGTGCCAGCAGCTTAGGCACTAGCGGGGGTTTCTCCTACGAGCAGTACTTC | CASSLGTSGGFSYEQYF
- | - | TRBJ1-6 | TRBV19 | TGTGCCAGTAGTACCCCACATTCCACAGGAACGGATTCACCCCTCCACTTT | CASSTPHSTGTDSPLHF
TRBD2 | - | TRBJ2-1 | TRBV20-1 | TGCAGTGCTAGAGATCCAAACGTCGGGAGGGGTGTACAGTTCTTC | CSARDPNVGRGVQFF
TRBD2 | few | TRBJ2-5 | TRBV18 | TGTGCCAGCTCTCTCAACGGGGGGAGTCAAGAGACCCAGTACTTC | CASSLNGGSQETQYF
- | - | TRBJ1-4 | TRBV12-3/TRBV12-4 | TGTGCCAGCAGTGGGGATTGGGTCAGGACGGAACTGTTTTTT | CASSGDWVRTELFF
TRBD1 | many | TRBJ1-2 | TRBV6-1 | TGTGCCAGCAGTGAAATCCTCGCAGGGGGCTGGGGAAACTATGGCTACACCTTC | CASSEILAGGWGNYGYTF
- | - | TRBJ2-7 | TRBV6-1 | TGTGCCAGCAGTGAACCCACAGGGAACGCATTTCCCTACGAGCAGTACTTC | CASSEPTGNAFPYEQYF
- | - | TRBJ2-3 | TRBV12-3/TRBV12-4 | TGTGCCAGCGGAGATACAGGAAGTAGCACAGATACGCAGTATTTT | CASGDTGSSTDTQYF
TRBD2 | few | TRBJ2-4 | TRBV27 | TGTGCCAGCAGTTTGAGCGCCGGGACTAGCTTCCCCATTCAGTACTTC | CASSLSAGTSFPIQYF
- | many | TRBJ1-6 | TRBV11-2 | TGTGCCAGCAGCTTACTAAGCTCCTATAATTCACCCCTCCACTTT | CASSLLSSYNSPLHF
- | few | TRBJ1-4 | TRBV5-4 | TGTGCCAGCAGCGCTAAGACAACAACTAATGAAAAACTGTTTTTT | CASSAKTTTNEKLFF
TRBD1 | - | TRBJ2-2 | TRBV5-1 | TGCGCCAGCAGCTCGTCCTCTACAGGGGTTAACACCGGGGAGCTGTTTTTT | CASSSSSTGVNTGELFF
TRBD2 | - | TRBJ2-3 | TRBV5-4 | TGTGCCAGCAGCTTGGGGACTAGCGGGTCCTCACTGACAGATACGCAGTATTTT | CASSLGTSGSSLTDTQYF
TRBD2 | many | TRBJ2-1 | TRBV7-2 | TGTGCCAGCACCCACATAGTACTAGCGGGAGCTAATGAGCAGTTCTTC | CASTHIVLAGANEQFF
- | many | TRBJ1-4 | TRBV7-2 | TGTGCCAGCAGCTTAGTCCAGGACACTGAAAAACTGTTTTTT | CASSLVQDTEKLFF
TRBD1 | - | TRBJ1-2 | TRBV30 | TGTGCCTGGAGCGAATCAGGGGGCGATGGCTACACCTTC | CAWSESGGDGYTF
TRBD2 | many | TRBJ2-1 | TRBV20-1 | TGCAGTGGGCGAGCGGGAGGGGCCTACAATGAGCAGTTCTTC | CSGRAGGAYNEQFF
- | few | TRBJ2-6 | TRBV15 | TGTGCCACCAGCAGAGATCTTTCTTCTGGGGCCAACGTCCTGACTTTC | CATSRDLSSGANVLTF
TRBD2 | - | TRBJ2-7 | TRBV6-2/TRBV6-3 | TGTGCCAGCAGTTCATATAGCGGGAGGCCCTACGAGCAGTACTTC | CASSSYSGRPYEQYF
- | few | TRBJ1-3 | TRBV7-2 | TGTGCCAGCAGCTTACTGGGGGGCTACTCTTGGAACACCATATATTTT | CASSLLGGYSWNTIYF
- | once | TRBJ1-1 | TRBV28 | TGTGCCAGCACTCGGGGAATCCCTGAAGCTTTCTTT | CASTRGIPEAFF
- | - | TRBJ1-5 | TRBV9 | TGTGCCAGCAACGAGGGGGGGAATCAGCCCCAGCATTTT | CASNEGGNQPQHF
TRBD1 | - | TRBJ1-2 | TRBV20-1 | TGCAGTGCCCAATCCGGGACAGGGGGCTACACCTTC | CSAQSGTGGYTF
- | once | TRBJ2-3 | TRBV7-2 | TGTGCCAGCAGCTTAGGACTGTTCGGAACGCAGTATTTT | CASSLGLFGTQYF
TRBD1 | many | TRBJ1-1 | TRBV12-3/TRBV12-4 | TGTGCCAGCAGTTTGGGACAGGGAGGAGTCATCGCTGAAGCTTTCTTT | CASSLGQGGVIAEAFF